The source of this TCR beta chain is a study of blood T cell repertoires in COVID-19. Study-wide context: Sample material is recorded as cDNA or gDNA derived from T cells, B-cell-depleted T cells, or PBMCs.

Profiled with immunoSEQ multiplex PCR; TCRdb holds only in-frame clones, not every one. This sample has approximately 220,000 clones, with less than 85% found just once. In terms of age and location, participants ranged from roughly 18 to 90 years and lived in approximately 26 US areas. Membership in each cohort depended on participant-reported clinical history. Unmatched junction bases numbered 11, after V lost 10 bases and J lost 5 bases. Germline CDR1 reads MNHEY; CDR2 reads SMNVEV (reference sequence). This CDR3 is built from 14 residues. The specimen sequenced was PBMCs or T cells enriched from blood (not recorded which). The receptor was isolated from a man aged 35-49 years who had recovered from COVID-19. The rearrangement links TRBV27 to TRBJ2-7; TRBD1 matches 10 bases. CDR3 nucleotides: TGTGCCACCAAAAGGGGACAGGGGTTCCACGAGCAGTACTTC. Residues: CATKRGQGFHEQYF.